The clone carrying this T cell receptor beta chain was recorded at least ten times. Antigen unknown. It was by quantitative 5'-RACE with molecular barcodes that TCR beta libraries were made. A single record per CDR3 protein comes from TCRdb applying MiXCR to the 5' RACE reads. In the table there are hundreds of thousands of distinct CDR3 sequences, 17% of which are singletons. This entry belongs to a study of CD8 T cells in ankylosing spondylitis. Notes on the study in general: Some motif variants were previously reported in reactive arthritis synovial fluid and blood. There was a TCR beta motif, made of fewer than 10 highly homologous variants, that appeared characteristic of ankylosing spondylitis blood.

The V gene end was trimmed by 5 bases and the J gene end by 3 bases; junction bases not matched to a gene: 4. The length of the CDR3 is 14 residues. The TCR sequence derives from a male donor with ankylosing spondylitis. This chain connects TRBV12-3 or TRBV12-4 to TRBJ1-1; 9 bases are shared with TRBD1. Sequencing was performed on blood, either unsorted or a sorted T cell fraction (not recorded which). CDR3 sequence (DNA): TGTGCCAGCAGTCCGACAGGGGGGGACACTGAAGCTTTCTTT. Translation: CASSPTGGDTEAFF.